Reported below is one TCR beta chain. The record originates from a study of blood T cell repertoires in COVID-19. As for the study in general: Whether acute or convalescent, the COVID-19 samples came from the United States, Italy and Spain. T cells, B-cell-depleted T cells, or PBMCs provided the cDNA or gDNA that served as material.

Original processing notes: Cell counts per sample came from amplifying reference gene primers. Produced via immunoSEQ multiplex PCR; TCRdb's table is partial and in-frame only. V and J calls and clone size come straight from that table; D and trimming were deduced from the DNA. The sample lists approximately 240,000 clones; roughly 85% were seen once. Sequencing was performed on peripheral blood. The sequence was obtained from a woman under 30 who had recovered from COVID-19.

The CDR3 here is CASSFIAGSEQYF. The CDR3 coding sequence is TGTGCCAGCAGCTTTATAGCCGGATCCGAGCAGTACTTC. V and J are TRBV5-6 and TRBJ2-7; no reliable D call. Between the trimmed V and J ends, which lost 2 bases and 6 bases, there was a span of 12 bases. CDR1 SGHDT and CDR2 YYEEEE come from the germline V gene. This CDR3 is 13 amino acids long.